The rows below give T cell receptor beta chains drawn from one sample of a study of blood T cell repertoires in COVID-19. Profiled with immunoSEQ multiplex PCR; TCRdb holds only in-frame clones, not every one. The table records around 300,000 clones, approximately 83% of them present only once. Sequenced material: peripheral blood. Receptors originate from a woman aged 30 to 39 who had recovered from COVID-19. Both conserved end residues are part of each CDR3. The D gene is left open where the match is weak. Where a row states a size, it is once, few, many or the class of an expanded clone; other rows omit it.

d_gene: -
v_gene: TRBV29-1
j_gene: TRBJ2-5
abundance: -
CDR3nt: TGCAGCGCATCCAGCGGTGGAGAGACCCAGTACTTC
CDR3aa: CSASSGGETQYF

d_gene: -
v_gene: TRBV3-1/TRBV3-2
j_gene: TRBJ1-3
abundance: -
CDR3nt: TGTGCCAGCAGCCGCAGCGGGGGGGCTGGAAACACCATATATTTT
CDR3aa: CASSRSGGAGNTIYF

d_gene: -
v_gene: TRBV3-1/TRBV3-2
j_gene: TRBJ2-2
abundance: once
CDR3nt: TGTGCCAGCAGCCAACTCCCCCATACGGGGGTGCGCCCCGGGGAGCTGTTTTTT
CDR3aa: CASSQLPHTGVRPGELFF

d_gene: TRBD2
v_gene: TRBV3-1/TRBV3-2
j_gene: TRBJ2-4
abundance: -
CDR3nt: TGTGCCAGCAGCCAACTGGGCGGGAGGCTAGCCAAAAACATTCAGTACTTC
CDR3aa: CASSQLGGRLAKNIQYF

d_gene: -
v_gene: TRBV11-3
j_gene: TRBJ2-1
abundance: -
CDR3nt: TGTGCCAGCAGCGAGACCACAGACAATGAGCAGTTCTTC
CDR3aa: CASSETTDNEQFF

d_gene: -
v_gene: TRBV3-1/TRBV3-2
j_gene: TRBJ2-7
abundance: -
CDR3nt: TGTGCCAGCAGCCAAGTGGCAGGGACACCTTACTACGAGCAGTACTTC
CDR3aa: CASSQVAGTPYYEQYF

d_gene: TRBD1
v_gene: TRBV18
j_gene: TRBJ1-6
abundance: -
CDR3nt: TGTGCCAGCTCACTTGAGACAGGGAATTCACCCCTCCACTTT
CDR3aa: CASSLETGNSPLHF

d_gene: -
v_gene: TRBV30
j_gene: TRBJ1-5
abundance: -
CDR3nt: TGTGCCTGGAGTGTACCGGGGTCCCAGCTCTATAGCAATCAGCCCCAGCATTTT
CDR3aa: CAWSVPGSQLYSNQPQHF

d_gene: TRBD2
v_gene: TRBV7-2
j_gene: TRBJ2-2
abundance: -
CDR3nt: TGTGCCAGCAGCTCACGACTAGCGGAGATCGGGGAGCTGTTTTTT
CDR3aa: CASSSRLAEIGELFF

d_gene: TRBD2
v_gene: TRBV6-5
j_gene: TRBJ2-1
abundance: once
CDR3nt: TGTGCCAGCCGACTGGCGGGAGGGCCCAACGAGCAGTTCTTC
CDR3aa: CASRLAGGPNEQFF

d_gene: -
v_gene: TRBV6-1
j_gene: TRBJ1-3
abundance: once
CDR3nt: TGTGCCAGCAGTGAAAGTAGGTGGGCAAACACCATATATTTT
CDR3aa: CASSESRWANTIYF

d_gene: TRBD2
v_gene: TRBV19
j_gene: TRBJ2-3
abundance: once
CDR3nt: TGTGCCAGTAGTATAGATCTCGGACTAGCAGATACGCAGTATTTT
CDR3aa: CASSIDLGLADTQYF

d_gene: TRBD2
v_gene: TRBV6-2/TRBV6-3
j_gene: TRBJ2-1
abundance: once
CDR3nt: TGTGCCAGCAGCCAGACTAGCGAATACAATGAGCAGTTCTTC
CDR3aa: CASSQTSEYNEQFF

d_gene: TRBD1
v_gene: TRBV29-1
j_gene: TRBJ1-5
abundance: -
CDR3nt: TGCAGCGCAATTGGGACAGATAGCAATCAGCCCCAGCATTTT
CDR3aa: CSAIGTDSNQPQHF

d_gene: TRBD1
v_gene: TRBV13
j_gene: TRBJ2-7
abundance: -
CDR3nt: TGTGCCAGCAGCCCTCGGACAGGGGCCCACTACGAGCAGTACTTC
CDR3aa: CASSPRTGAHYEQYF

d_gene: TRBD1
v_gene: TRBV14
j_gene: TRBJ1-5
abundance: -
CDR3nt: TGTGCCAGCAGTCCAGGGGGCAGTCAGCCCCAGCATTTT
CDR3aa: CASSPGGSQPQHF

d_gene: TRBD2
v_gene: TRBV25-1
j_gene: TRBJ2-2
abundance: once
CDR3nt: TGTGCCAGCAGTGAAGGCCTAGCGGGAGGTCGAACCGGGGAGCTGTTTTTT
CDR3aa: CASSEGLAGGRTGELFF

d_gene: TRBD2
v_gene: TRBV7-3
j_gene: TRBJ2-1
abundance: -
CDR3nt: TGTGCCAGCAGTCTATTAGCGGGAGTGGACTACAATGAGCAGTTCTTC
CDR3aa: CASSLLAGVDYNEQFF

d_gene: TRBD2
v_gene: TRBV7-9
j_gene: TRBJ2-7
abundance: -
CDR3nt: TGTGCCAGCAGCCGCGGGGGGAGCTCCTACGAGCAGTACTTC
CDR3aa: CASSRGGSSYEQYF

d_gene: TRBD2
v_gene: TRBV6-5
j_gene: TRBJ2-3
abundance: -
CDR3nt: TGTGCCAGCAGAGTAGCGGGGGATGGCACAGATACGCAGTATTTT
CDR3aa: CASRVAGDGTDTQYF